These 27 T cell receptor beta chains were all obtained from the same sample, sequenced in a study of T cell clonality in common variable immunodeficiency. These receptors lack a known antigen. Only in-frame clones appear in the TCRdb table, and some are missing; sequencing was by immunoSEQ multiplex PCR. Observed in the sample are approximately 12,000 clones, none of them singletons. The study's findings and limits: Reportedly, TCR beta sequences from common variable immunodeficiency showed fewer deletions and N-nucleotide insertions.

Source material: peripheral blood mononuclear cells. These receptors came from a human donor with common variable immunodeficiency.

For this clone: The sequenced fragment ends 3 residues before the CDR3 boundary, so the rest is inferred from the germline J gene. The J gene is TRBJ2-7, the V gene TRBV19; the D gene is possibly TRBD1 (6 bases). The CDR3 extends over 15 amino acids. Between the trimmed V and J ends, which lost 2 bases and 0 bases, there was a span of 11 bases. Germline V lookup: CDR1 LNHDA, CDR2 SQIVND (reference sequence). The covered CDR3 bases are TGTGCCAGTAGTATACTGACAGGCGGCTCCTACGAG. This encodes CASSILTGGSYE. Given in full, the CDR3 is CASSILTGGSYEQYF.

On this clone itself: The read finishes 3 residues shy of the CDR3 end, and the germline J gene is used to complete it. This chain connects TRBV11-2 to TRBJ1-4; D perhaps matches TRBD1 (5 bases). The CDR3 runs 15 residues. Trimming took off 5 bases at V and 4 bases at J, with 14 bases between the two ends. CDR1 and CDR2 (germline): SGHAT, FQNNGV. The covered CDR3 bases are TGTGCCAGCAGCCCCCCCGGGGGTCGTAATGAAAAA. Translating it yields CASSPPGGRNEK. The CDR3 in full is CASSPPGGRNEKLFF.

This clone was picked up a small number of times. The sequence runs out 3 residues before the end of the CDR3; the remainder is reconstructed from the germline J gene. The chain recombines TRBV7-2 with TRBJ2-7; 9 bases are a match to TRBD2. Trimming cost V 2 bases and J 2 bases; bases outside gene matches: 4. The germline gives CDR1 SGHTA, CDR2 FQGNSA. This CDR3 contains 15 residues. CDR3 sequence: CASSLSSGETYEQYF. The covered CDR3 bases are TGTGCCAGCAGCTTATCTAGCGGGGAGACCTACGAG.

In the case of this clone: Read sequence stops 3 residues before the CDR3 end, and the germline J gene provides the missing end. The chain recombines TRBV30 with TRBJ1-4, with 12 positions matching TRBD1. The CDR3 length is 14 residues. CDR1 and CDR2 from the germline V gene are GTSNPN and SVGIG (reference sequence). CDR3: CAWSRGQGARELFF. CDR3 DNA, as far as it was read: TGTGCCTGGAGTAGGGGACAGGGGGCGCGGGAA.

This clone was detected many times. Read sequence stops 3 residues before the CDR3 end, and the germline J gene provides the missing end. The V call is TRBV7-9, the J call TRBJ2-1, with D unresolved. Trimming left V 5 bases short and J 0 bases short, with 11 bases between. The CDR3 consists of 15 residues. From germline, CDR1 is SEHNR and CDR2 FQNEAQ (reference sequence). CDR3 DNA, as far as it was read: TGTGCCAGCAGCACTCTTGATAGCTCCTACAATGAG. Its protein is CASSTLDSSYNE. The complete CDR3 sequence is CASSTLDSSYNEQFF.

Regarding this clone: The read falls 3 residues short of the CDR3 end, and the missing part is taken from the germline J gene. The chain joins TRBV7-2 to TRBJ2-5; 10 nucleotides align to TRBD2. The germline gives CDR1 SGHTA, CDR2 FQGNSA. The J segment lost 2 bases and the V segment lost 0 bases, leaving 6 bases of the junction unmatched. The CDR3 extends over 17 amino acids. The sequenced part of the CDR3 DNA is TGTGCCAGCAGCTTAGCTAGCGGGGGGCCTAGACAAGAGACC. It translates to CASSLASGGPRQET. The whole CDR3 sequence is CASSLASGGPRQETQYF.

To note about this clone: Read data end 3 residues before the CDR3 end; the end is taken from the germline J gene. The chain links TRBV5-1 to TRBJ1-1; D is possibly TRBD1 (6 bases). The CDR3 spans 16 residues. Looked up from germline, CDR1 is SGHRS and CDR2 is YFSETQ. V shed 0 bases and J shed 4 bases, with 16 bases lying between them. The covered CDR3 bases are TGCGCCAGCAGCTTGGAGGCAGGGGTACGAGTCACTGAA. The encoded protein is CASSLEAGVRVTE. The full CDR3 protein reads CASSLEAGVRVTEAFF. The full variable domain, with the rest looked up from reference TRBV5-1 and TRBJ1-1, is KAGVTQTPRYLIKTRGQQVTLSCSPISGHRSVSWYQQTPGQGLQFLFEYFSETQRNKGNFPGRFSGRQFSNSRSEMNVSTLELGDSALYLCASSLEAGVRVTEAFFGQGTRLTVV.

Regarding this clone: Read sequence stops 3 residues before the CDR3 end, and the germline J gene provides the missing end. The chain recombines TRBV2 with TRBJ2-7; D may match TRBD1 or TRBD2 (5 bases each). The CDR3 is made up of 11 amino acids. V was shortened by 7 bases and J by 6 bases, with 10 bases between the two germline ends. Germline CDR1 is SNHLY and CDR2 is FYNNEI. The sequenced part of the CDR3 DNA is TGTGCCAGCATTGCAGGGAGCGAG. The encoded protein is CASIAGSE. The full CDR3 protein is CASIAGSEQYF.

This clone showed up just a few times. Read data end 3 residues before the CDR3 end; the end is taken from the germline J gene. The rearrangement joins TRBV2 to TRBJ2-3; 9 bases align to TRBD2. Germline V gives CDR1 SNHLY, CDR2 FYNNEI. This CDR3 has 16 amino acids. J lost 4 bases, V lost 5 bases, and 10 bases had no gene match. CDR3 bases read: TGTGCCAGCAGTAGAGTAGCGGGGGAGGGGTCAGATACG. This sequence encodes CASSRVAGEGSDT. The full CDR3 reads CASSRVAGEGSDTQYF.

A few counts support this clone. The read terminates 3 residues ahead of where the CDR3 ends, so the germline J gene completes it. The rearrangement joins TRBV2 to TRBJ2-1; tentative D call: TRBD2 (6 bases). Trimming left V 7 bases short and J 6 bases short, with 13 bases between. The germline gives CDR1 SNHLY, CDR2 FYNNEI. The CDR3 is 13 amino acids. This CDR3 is CASIEGLLNEQFF. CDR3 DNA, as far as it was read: TGTGCCAGCATTGAGGGACTGCTCAATGAG.

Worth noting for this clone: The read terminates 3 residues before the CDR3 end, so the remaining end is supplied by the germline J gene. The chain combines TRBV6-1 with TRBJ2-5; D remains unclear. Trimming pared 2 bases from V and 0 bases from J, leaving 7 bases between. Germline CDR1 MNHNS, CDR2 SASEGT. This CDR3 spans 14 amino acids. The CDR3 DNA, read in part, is TGTGCCAGCAGTGAAATCCGGGACCAAGAGACC. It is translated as CASSEIRDQET. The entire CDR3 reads CASSEIRDQETQYF.

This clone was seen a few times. CDR3 bases read: TGTGCCAGCAGCTTATCAGGGGGGAACACTGAA. Its protein product is CASSLSGGNTE. The complete CDR3 reads CASSLSGGNTEAFF. The V gene is TRBV7-2, the J gene TRBJ1-1; 7 nucleotides agree with TRBD1. The read ends 3 residues before the CDR3 terminus; that terminus is restored from the germline J gene. Per the germline V gene, CDR1 is SGHTA and CDR2 is FQGNSA. J was trimmed by 1 base and V by 2 bases; bases with no gene match: 1. The CDR3 has 14 residues.

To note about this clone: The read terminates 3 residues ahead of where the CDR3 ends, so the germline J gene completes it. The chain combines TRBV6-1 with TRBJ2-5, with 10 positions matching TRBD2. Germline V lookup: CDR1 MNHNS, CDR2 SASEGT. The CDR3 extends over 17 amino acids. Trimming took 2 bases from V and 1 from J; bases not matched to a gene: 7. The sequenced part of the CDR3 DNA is TGTGCCAGCAGTGAATTCTTAGCGGGGGGAAGCCAAGAGACC. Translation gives CASSEFLAGGSQET. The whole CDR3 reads CASSEFLAGGSQETQYF.

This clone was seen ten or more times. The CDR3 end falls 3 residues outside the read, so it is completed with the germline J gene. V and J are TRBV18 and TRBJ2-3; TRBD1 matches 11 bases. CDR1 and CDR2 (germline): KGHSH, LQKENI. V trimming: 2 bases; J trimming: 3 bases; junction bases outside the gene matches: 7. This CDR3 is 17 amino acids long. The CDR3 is CASSPTPGQGDTDTQYF. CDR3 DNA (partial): TGTGCCAGCTCACCAACGCCGGGACAGGGGGATACAGATACG. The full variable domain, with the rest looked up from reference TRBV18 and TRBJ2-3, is NAGVMQNPRHLVRRRGQEARLRCSPMKGHSHVYWYRQLPEEGLKFMVYLQKENIIDESGMPKERFSAEFPKEGPSILRIQQVVRGDSAAYFCASSPTPGQGDTDTQYFGPGTRLTVL.

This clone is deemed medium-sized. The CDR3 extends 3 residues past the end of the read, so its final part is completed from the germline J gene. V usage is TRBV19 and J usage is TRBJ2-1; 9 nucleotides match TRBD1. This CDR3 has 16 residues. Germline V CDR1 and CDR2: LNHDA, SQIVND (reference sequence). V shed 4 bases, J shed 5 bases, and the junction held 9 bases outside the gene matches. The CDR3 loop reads CASSTYGTGTDNEQFF. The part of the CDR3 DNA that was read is TGTGCCAGTAGTACTTATGGGACAGGGACAGACAATGAG.

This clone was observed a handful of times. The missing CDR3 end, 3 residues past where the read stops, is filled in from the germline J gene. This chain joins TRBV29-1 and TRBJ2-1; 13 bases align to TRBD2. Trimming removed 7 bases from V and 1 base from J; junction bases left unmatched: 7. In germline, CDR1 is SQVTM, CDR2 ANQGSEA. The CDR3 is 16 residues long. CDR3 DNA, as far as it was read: TGCAGCGCCTGGAGGACTAGCGGGGGTTCCTACAATGAG. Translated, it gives CSAWRTSGGSYNE. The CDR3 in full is CSAWRTSGGSYNEQFF.

The sequenced part of the CDR3 DNA is TGTGCCAGCTCGACCAAAGCGGGGAGCTCCTACAATGAG. It translates to CASSTKAGSSYNE. The whole CDR3 sequence reads CASSTKAGSSYNEQFF. The chain employs TRBV18 and TRBJ2-1, with 7 bases matching TRBD2. The read ends 3 residues early relative to the CDR3; the germline J gene fills the gap. The length of the CDR3 is 16 residues. V lost 6 bases, J lost 0 bases, and 8 bases stayed unmatched. Germline assignment: CDR1 KGHSH and CDR2 LQKENI.

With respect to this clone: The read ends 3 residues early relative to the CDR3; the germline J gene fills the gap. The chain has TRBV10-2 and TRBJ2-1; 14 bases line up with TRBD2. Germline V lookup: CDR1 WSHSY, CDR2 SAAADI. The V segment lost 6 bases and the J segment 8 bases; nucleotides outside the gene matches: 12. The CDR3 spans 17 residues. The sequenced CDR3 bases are TGCGCCAGCAGCCCCACCTTCGGACTAGCGGGGGGCGATGAG. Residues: CASSPTFGLAGGDE. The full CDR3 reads CASSPTFGLAGGDEQFF.

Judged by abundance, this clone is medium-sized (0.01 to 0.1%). The DNA read from the CDR3 is TGTGCCAGCAGCCAATCTACGTATGGCTACGAG. Its translation is CASSQSTYGYE. The CDR3 in full is CASSQSTYGYEQYF. This sequence joins TRBV3-1 (or the pseudogene TRBV3-2) and TRBJ2-7; D is undetermined. Read coverage stops 3 residues before the CDR3 terminus; the germline J gene supplies the remainder. There are 14 residues in the CDR3. Trimming cost V 2 bases and J 3 bases, with 11 bases left between them. Looked up from germline, CDR1 is LGHDT and CDR2 is YNNKEL (reference sequence).

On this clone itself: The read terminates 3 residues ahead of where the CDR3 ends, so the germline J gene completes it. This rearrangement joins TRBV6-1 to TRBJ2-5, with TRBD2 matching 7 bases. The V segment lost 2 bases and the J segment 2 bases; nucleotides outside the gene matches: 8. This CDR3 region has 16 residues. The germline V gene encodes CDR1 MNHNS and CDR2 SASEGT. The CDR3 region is CASSEIPGRGQETQYF. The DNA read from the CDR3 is TGTGCCAGCAGTGAAATACCCGGGCGGGGGCAAGAGACC.

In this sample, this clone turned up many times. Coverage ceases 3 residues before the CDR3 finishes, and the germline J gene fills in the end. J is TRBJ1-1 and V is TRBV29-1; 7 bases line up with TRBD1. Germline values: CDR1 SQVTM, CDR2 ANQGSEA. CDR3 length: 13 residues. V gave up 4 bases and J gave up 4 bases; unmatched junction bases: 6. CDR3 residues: CSVVRQGPTEAFF. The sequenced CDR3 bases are TGCAGCGTTGTGAGACAGGGCCCCACTGAA.

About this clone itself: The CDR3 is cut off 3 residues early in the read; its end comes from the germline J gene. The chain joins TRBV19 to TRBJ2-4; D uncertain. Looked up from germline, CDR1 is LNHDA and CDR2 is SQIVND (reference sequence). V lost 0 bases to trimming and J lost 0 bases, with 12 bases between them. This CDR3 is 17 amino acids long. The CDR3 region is CASSIDRAALAKNIQYF. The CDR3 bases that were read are TGTGCCAGTAGTATAGATAGGGCAGCTCTAGCCAAAAACATT.

The CDR3 region is CASSSRQGRISNQPQHF. The CDR3 bases that were read are TGTGCCAGTAGTTCCCGCCAGGGGCGGATTAGCAATCAGCCC. The gene calls are TRBV19 and TRBJ1-5, with a tentative D call TRBD1 (6 bases). The read ends 3 residues before the CDR3 terminus; that terminus is restored from the germline J gene. The CDR3 runs 17 residues. Germline V gives CDR1 LNHDA, CDR2 SQIVND (reference sequence). V dropped 5 bases and J dropped 0 bases, with 17 bases sitting between them. Full variable domain (outside the CDR3, taken from reference TRBV19 and TRBJ1-5): DGGITQSPKYLFRKEGQNVTLSCEQNLNHDAMYWYRQDPGQGLRLIYYSQIVNDFQKGDIAEGYSVSREKKESFPLTVTSAQKNPTAFYLCASSSRQGRISNQPQHFGDGTRLSIL.

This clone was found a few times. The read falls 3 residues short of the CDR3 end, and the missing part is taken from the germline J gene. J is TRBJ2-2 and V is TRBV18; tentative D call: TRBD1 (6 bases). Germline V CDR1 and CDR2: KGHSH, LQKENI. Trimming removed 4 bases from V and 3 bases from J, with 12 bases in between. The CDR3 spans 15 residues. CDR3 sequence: CASSQLGTYTGELFF. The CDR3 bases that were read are TGTGCCAGCTCACAGCTAGGGACATACACCGGGGAG.

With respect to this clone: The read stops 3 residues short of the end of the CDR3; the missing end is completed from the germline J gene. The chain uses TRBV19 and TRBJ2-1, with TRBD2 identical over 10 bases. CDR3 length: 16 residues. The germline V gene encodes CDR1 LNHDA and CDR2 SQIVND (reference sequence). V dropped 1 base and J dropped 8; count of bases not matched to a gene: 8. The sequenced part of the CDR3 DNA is TGTGCCAGTAGTATAGCCCCCAGCGGGGGGGCAGATGAG. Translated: CASSIAPSGGADE. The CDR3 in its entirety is CASSIAPSGGADEQFF.

The sequenced CDR3 bases are TGTGCCAGCCAGCCCACAGTACTCTATGGC. Translating it yields CASQPTVLYG. Given in full, the CDR3 is CASQPTVLYGYTF. The chain combines TRBV7-9 with TRBJ1-2; D is ambiguous. The read stops 3 residues short of the end of the CDR3; the missing end is completed from the germline J gene. CDR1 SEHNR and CDR2 FQNEAQ come from the germline V gene (reference sequence). The CDR3 covers 13 residues. V lost 8 bases, J lost 4 bases, and 14 bases lay in between.

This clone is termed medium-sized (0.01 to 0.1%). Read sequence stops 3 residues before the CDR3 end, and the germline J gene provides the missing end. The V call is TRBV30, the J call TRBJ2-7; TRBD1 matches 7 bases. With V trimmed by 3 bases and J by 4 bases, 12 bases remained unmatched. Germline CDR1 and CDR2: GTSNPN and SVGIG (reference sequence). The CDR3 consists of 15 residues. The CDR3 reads CAWSPQGDAWYEQYF. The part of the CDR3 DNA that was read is TGTGCCTGGAGCCCGCAGGGGGACGCATGGTACGAG.